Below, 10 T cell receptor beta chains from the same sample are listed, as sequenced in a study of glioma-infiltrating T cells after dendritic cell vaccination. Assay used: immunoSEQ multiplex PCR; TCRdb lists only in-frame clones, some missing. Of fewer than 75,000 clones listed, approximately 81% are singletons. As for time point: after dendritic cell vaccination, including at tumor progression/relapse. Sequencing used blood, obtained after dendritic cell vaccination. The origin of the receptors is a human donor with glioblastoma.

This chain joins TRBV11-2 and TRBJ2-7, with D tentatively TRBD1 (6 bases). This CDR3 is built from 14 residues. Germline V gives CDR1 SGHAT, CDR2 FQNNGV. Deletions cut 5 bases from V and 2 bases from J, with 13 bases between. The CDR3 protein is CASSNTGHTYEQYF. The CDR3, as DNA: TGTGCCAGCAGCAACACGGGACATACCTACGAGCAGTACTTC. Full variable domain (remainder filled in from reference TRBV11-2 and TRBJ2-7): EAGVAQSPRYKIIEKRQSVAFWCNPISGHATLYWYQQILGQGPKLLIQFQNNGVVDDSQLPKDRFSAERLKGVDSTLKIQPAKLEDSAVYLCASSNTGHTYEQYFGPGTRLTVT.

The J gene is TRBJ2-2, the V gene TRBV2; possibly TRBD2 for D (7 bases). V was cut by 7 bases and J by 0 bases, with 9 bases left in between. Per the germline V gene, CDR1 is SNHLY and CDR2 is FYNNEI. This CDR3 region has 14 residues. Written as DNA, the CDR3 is TGTGCCAGCACCGGGGGGCCGAACACCGGGGAGCTGTTTTTT. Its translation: CASTGGPNTGELFF.

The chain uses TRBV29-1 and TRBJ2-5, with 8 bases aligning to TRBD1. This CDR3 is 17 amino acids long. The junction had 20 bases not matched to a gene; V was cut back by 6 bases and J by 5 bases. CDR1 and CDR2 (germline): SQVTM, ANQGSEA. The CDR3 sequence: CSVNSRDRLGQSETQYF. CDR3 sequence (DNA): TGCAGCGTAAACAGCCGGGACAGGTTAGGTCAATCGGAGACCCAGTACTTC.

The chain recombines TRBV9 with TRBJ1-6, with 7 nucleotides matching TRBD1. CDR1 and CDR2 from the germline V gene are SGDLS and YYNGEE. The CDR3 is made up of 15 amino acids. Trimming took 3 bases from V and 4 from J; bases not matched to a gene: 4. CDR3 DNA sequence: TGTGCCAGCAGCGGTTGGGACAGTTATAATTCACCCCTCCACTTT. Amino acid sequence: CASSGWDSYNSPLHF.

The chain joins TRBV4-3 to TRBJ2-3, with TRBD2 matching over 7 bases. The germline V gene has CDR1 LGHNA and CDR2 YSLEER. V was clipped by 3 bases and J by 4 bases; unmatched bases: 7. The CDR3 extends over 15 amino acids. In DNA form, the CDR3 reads TGCGCCAGCAGCCAGCTAGCGGTCCCCCCAGATACGCAGTATTTT. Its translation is CASSQLAVPPDTQYF.

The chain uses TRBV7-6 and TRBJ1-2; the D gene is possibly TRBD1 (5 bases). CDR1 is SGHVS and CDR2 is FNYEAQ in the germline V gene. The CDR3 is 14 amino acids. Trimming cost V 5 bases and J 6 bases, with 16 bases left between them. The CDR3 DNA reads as TGTGCCAGCAGCCCCGGGCGGGGGAGAAATGGCTACACCTTC. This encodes CASSPGRGRNGYTF. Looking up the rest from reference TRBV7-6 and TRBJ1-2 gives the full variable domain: GAGVSQSPRYKVTKRGQDVALRCDPISGHVSLYWYRQALGQGPEFLTYFNYEAQQDKSGLPNDRFSAERPEGSISTLTIQRTEQRDSAMYRCASSPGRGRNGYTFGSGTRLTVV.

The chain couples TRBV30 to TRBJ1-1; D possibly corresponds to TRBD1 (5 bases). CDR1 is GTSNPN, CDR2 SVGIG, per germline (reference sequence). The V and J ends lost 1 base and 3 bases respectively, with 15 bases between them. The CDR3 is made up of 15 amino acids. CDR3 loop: CAWSGFGADHTEAFF. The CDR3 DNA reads TGTGCCTGGAGTGGGTTTGGGGCAGACCACACTGAAGCTTTCTTT.

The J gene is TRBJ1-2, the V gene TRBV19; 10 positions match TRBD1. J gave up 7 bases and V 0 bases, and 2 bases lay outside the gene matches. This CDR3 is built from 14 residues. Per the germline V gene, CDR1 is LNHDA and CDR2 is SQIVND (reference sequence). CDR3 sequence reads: CASSIDRTGGGYTF. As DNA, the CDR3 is TGTGCCAGTAGTATAGATCGGACAGGGGGTGGCTACACCTTC.

The DNA for the CDR3 is TGTGCCAGCAGCCCCAACGCGCGGGGAGACAATGAGCAGTTCTTC. As protein: CASSPNARGDNEQFF. The chain has TRBV4-2 and TRBJ2-1; D might be TRBD2 (6 bases). The CDR3 consists of 15 residues. Trimming removed 4 bases from V and 5 bases from J, with 15 bases in between. Germline assignment: CDR1 LGHNA and CDR2 YNFKEQ.

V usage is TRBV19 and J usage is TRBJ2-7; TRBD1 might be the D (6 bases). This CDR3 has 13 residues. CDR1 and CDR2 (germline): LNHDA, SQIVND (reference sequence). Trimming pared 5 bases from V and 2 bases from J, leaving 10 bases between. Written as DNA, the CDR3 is TGTGCCAGTAGTGTCCGGGACACCTACGAGCAGTACTTC. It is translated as CASSVRDTYEQYF.